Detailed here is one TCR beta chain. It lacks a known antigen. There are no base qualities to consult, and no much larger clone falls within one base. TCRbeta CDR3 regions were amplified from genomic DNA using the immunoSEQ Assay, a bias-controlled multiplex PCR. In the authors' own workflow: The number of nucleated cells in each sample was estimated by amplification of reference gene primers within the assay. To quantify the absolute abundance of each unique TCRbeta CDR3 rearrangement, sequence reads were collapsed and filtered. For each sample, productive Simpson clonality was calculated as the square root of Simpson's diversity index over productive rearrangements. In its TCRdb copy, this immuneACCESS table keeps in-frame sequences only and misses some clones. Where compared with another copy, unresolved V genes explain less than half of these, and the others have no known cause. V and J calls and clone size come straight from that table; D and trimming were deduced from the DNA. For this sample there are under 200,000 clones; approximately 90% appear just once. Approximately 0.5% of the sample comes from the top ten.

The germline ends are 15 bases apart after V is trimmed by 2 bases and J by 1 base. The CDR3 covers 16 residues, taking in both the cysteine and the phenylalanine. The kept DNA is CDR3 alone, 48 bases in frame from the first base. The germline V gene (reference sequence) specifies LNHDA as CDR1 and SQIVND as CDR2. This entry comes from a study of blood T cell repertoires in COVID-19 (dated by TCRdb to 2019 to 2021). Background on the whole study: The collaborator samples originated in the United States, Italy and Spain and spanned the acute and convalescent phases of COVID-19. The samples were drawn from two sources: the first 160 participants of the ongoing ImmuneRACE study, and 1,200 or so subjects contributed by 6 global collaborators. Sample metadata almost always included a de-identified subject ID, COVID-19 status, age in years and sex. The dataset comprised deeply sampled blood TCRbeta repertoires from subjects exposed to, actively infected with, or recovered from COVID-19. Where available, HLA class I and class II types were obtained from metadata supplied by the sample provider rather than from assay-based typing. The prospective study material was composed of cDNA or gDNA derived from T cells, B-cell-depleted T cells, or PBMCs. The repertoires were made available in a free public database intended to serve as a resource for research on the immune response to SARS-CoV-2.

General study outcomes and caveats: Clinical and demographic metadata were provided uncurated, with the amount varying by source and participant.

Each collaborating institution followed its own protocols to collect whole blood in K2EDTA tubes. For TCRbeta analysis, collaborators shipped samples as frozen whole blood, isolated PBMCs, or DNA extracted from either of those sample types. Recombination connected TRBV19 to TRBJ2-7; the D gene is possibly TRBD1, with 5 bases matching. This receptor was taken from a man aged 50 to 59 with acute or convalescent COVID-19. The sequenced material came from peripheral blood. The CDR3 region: CASSITGRARSYEQYF. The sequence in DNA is TGTGCCAGTAGTATAACAGGCAGGGCACGATCCTACGAGCAGTACTTC.